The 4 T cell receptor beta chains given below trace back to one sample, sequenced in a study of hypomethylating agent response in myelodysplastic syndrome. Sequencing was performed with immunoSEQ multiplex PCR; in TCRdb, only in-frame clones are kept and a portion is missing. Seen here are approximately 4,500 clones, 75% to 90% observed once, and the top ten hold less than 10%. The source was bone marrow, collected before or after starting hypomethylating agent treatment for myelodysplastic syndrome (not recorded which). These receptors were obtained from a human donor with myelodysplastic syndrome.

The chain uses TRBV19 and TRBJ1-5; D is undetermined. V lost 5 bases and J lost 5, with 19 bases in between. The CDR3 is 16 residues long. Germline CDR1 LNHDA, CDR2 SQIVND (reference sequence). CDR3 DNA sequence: TGTGCCAGTAGTGTCTTTGGGTCTCCCTCCTATCAGCCCCAGCATTTT. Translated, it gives CASSVFGSPSYQPQHF.

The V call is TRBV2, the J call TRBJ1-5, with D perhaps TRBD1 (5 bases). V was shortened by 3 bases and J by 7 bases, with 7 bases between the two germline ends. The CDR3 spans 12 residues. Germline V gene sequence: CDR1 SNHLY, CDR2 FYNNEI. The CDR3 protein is CASSEGVQPQHF. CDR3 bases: TGTGCCAGCAGTGAGGGGGTCCAGCCCCAGCATTTT.

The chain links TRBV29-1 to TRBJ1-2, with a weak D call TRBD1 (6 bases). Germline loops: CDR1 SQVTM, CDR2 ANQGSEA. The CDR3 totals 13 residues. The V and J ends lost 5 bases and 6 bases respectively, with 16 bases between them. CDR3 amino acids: CSVWGPAGDGYTF. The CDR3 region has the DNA TGCAGCGTTTGGGGACCCGCAGGGGATGGCTACACCTTC.

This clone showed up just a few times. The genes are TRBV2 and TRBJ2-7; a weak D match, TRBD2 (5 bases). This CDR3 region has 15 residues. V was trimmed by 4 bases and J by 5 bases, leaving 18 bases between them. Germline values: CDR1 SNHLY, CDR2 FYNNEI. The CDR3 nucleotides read TGTGCCAGCAGTGTCACGACTGGGAGACTGAACGAGCAGTACTTC. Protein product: CASSVTTGRLNEQYF.